This T cell receptor (beta chain) was profiled in a study of T cell repertoires in cytomegalovirus infection. Study as a whole: Use of recently identified HLA-C-restricted and well-studied HLA-B-restricted CMV epitopes was part of the study. General study results and limits: Clonotypes of TCR beta that were HLA-C-restricted and CMV-specific dominated the ex vivo response. Identification of carriers of CMV plus the relevant HLA was achieved through cumulative public TCR beta family frequency.

Germline V gene data show CDR1 as LNHNV and CDR2 as YYDKDF (reference sequence). CDR3 length: 13 amino acids. V lost 5 bases and J 0 bases, leaving 7 bases between the germline ends. As concerns this clonotype: As yet, its antigen is unknown.

TCRdb re-called the reads with MiXCR, one entry per CDR3 protein. The sample consists of around 100,000 distinct CDR3 sequences, roughly 40% of them appearing once. Sequenced here: CD8+ T cells from cultured PBMCs, sampled from culture after CMV antigen stimulation. This clonotype originated in a human donor in good health (CMV status not recorded). Some clones in this sample may be carry-over from other donors' samples. This rearrangement joins TRBV15 to TRBJ1-2; D is uncertain. The CDR3 region has the DNA TGTGCCACCAGCCAGGAAACTAACTATGGCTACACCTTC. It is translated as CATSQETNYGYTF.